The rows below give T cell receptor beta chains drawn from one sample of a study of T-cell reconstitution after alpha-beta-depleted transplantation in children. A single record per CDR3 protein comes from TCRdb applying MiXCR to the PCR reads. This sample has some 490,000 distinct CDR3 sequences, with around an eighth found just once. Sequences were derived from PBMCs from the stem cell graft donor, sampled from the stem cell graft. The receptors were sampled from a human donor who donated a stem cell graft to a child with combined immunodeficiency. The CDR3 runs from the conserved cysteine through the conserved F or W. A D gene is named only where the DNA matches it firmly. Clone sizes are given selectively: once, few, many, or a class where the clone is expanded.

TRBV6-1	few	TRBD1	TRBJ1-1	CASRRFWTGRATEAFF	TGTGCCAGCAGGAGGTTCTGGACAGGTAGAGCCACTGAAGCTTTCTTT
TRBV7-9	-	-	TRBJ1-1	CASSPYRDMTEAFF	TGTGCCAGCAGCCCATACCGGGACATGACTGAAGCTTTCTTT
TRBV28	many	-	TRBJ2-6	CASSLNSGANVLTF	TGTGCCAGCAGTTTGAACTCTGGGGCCAACGTCCTGACTTTC
TRBV9	many	TRBD1	TRBJ1-2	CASSPTGQNYGYTF	TGTGCCAGCAGCCCTACGGGACAGAACTATGGCTACACCTTC
TRBV12-3/TRBV12-4	many	-	TRBJ2-1	CASSYGNNEQFF	TGTGCCAGCAGTTACGGTAACAATGAGCAGTTCTTC
TRBV29-1	few	TRBD1	TRBJ1-1	CSVELRGLYTEAFF	TGCAGCGTTGAACTCAGGGGGCTGTACACTGAAGCTTTCTTT
TRBV12-3/TRBV12-4	many	TRBD1	TRBJ2-5	CASSFKGAWETQYF	TGTGCCAGCAGTTTTAAGGGGGCCTGGGAGACCCAGTACTTC
TRBV7-2	many	TRBD2	TRBJ2-7	CASSLGLAGAREQYF	TGTGCCAGCAGCTTAGGACTAGCGGGAGCTAGGGAGCAGTACTTC
TRBV5-1	many	-	TRBJ2-7	CASSHLEGDSYEQYF	TGCGCCAGCAGCCACCTCGAGGGGGACTCCTACGAGCAGTACTTC
TRBV3-1	-	TRBD1	TRBJ1-3	CASSHDRGSGNTIYF	TGTGCCAGCAGCCACGACAGGGGTTCCGGAAACACCATATATTTT
TRBV6-1	-	TRBD2	TRBJ2-1	CASSAAGGWDEQFF	TGTGCCAGCAGTGCAGCGGGGGGCTGGGATGAGCAGTTCTTC
TRBV29-1	few	-	TRBJ2-5	CSVDDGGDPETQYF	TGCAGCGTTGATGACGGGGGAGACCCAGAGACCCAGTACTTC
TRBV4-2	few	-	TRBJ2-7	CASSRFLTGFEQYF	TGTGCCAGCAGCCGATTCTTAACAGGGTTCGAGCAGTACTTC
TRBV9	-	TRBD1	TRBJ2-7	CASSVAWDSSYEQYF	TGTGCCAGCAGCGTAGCCTGGGACAGCTCCTACGAGCAGTACTTC
TRBV4-2	many	-	TRBJ2-2	CASSQEEGNTGELFF	TGTGCCAGCAGCCAAGAGGAGGGGAACACCGGGGAGCTGTTTTTT
TRBV15	-	-	TRBJ2-3	CATSNVGVGPDTQYF	TGTGCCACCAGCAACGTAGGGGTGGGGCCCGATACGCAGTATTTT
TRBV28	-	-	TRBJ2-3	CASSRSGDGEADTQYF	TGTGCCAGCAGCCGCAGTGGAGATGGGGAAGCAGATACGCAGTATTTT
TRBV2	few	-	TRBJ2-1	CASSGRVGYNEQFF	TGTGCCAGCAGTGGTAGAGTTGGATACAATGAGCAGTTCTTC
TRBV5-5	many	-	TRBJ1-2	CASSLTNGDYGYTF	TGTGCCAGCAGCTTGACTAATGGAGACTATGGCTACACCTTC
TRBV5-1	many	-	TRBJ2-1	CASSSDRLRSSYNEQFF	TGCGCCAGCAGCTCGGACCGACTGCGCAGCTCCTACAATGAGCAGTTCTTC
TRBV9	few	TRBD2	TRBJ2-5	CASSVSLAAEETQYF	TGTGCCAGCAGCGTATCACTAGCGGCTGAGGAGACCCAGTACTTC
TRBV19	few	TRBD1	TRBJ2-5	CASRSPGQKETQYF	TGTGCCAGTAGGAGCCCGGGACAGAAAGAGACCCAGTACTTC
TRBV10-2	many	TRBD1	TRBJ2-2	CASRSGQGNTGELFF	TGCGCCAGCAGGAGTGGACAGGGGAACACCGGGGAGCTGTTTTTT
TRBV12-3/TRBV12-4	-	-	TRBJ2-1	CASTSSGVRNEQFF	TGTGCCAGCACTTCATCTGGGGTGCGCAATGAGCAGTTCTTC